The 20 T cell receptor beta chains below were found in one sample sequenced in a study of blood T cell repertoires in COVID-19 (dated by TCRdb to the early 2020s). The library was made by the immunoSEQ multiplex PCR assay. TCRdb retrieved this table from immuneACCESS and kept in-frame rearrangements only. Not all clones are present; in checked studies, unresolved V genes account for under half, and no reason is known for the remainder. The sample table records some 220,000 clones; around 84% of these occur just once. The ten top clones hold roughly 13% of the sample. Input material: peripheral blood. The receptors originated from a human donor in a cohort sampled during active COVID-19.

The rearrangement uses TRBV7-2 and TRBJ1-5, with no clear D. Trimming took off 1 base at V and 6 bases at J, with 13 bases between the two ends. CDR3 length equals 15 residues. Germline V lookup: CDR1 SGHTA, CDR2 FQGNSA. This CDR3 reads CASSLVTGVSQPQHF. Written as DNA, the CDR3 is TGTGCCAGCAGCTTAGTAACCGGGGTCAGTCAGCCCCAGCATTTT.

This rearrangement joins TRBV5-5 to TRBJ1-4; TRBD1 agrees at 7 bases. The CDR3 is 15 residues long. The ends lost 4 bases at V and 3 bases at J; junction bases unmatched: 6. Germline CDR1 SGHKS, CDR2 YYEKEE (reference sequence). This CDR3 is CASSARDRANEKLFF. As DNA, the CDR3 is TGTGCCAGCAGCGCCCGGGACAGAGCTAATGAAAAACTGTTTTTT.

The chain links TRBV28 to TRBJ1-1; TRBD1 is a possible D gene (5 bases). Between the trimmed V and J ends, which lost 2 bases and 0 bases, there was a span of 7 bases. The CDR3 is made up of 14 amino acids. Germline CDR1 reads MDHEN; CDR2 reads SYDVKM. The CDR3 coding sequence is TGTGCCAGCAGTTTACTCAGGGTGAACACTGAAGCTTTCTTT. Residues: CASSLLRVNTEAFF.

This clone was detected a few times. This chain uses TRBV27 with TRBJ1-5; 9 positions agree with TRBD1. Germline V gives CDR1 MNHEY, CDR2 SMNVEV (reference sequence). V was clipped by 4 bases and J by 6 bases; unmatched bases: 7. The length of the CDR3 is 15 residues. As DNA, the CDR3 is TGTGCCAGCAGTTACTCGGGACAGGGTATTCAGCCCCAGCATTTT. It yields the protein CASSYSGQGIQPQHF.

The chain is built from TRBV29-1 and TRBJ1-1; a possible D gene is TRBD1 (6 bases). There are 14 residues in the CDR3. Germline V gene data show CDR1 as SQVTM and CDR2 as ANQGSEA. Trimming took off 2 bases at V and 1 base at J, with 11 bases between the two ends. In DNA, the CDR3 is TGCAGCGTTGAACCGACAGGTTCGAACACTGAAGCTTTCTTT. This codes for CSVEPTGSNTEAFF.

The chain links TRBV7-8 to TRBJ1-2; 10 nucleotides agree with TRBD1. V shed 5 bases, J shed 6 bases, and the junction held 3 bases outside the gene matches. The length of the CDR3 is 13 residues. Germline V gene lookup returns CDR1 SGHVS and CDR2 FQNEAQ. The CDR3 loop is CASSRGQGDGYTF. The CDR3 coding sequence is TGTGCCAGCAGCCGCGGACAGGGGGATGGCTACACCTTC.

The chain links TRBV7-9 to TRBJ1-2; 10 nucleotides line up with TRBD1. Germline V lookup: CDR1 SEHNR, CDR2 FQNEAQ (reference sequence). This CDR3 region has 13 residues. Trimming took 3 bases from V and 5 from J; bases not matched to a gene: 0. In DNA form, the CDR3 reads TGTGCCAGCAGCTTGGGACAGGGGTATGGCTACACCTTC. Its protein product is CASSLGQGYGYTF.

The chain combines TRBV30 with TRBJ1-3, with D hard to call. Trimming pared 5 bases from V and 0 bases from J, leaving 14 bases between. The CDR3 sequence is 15 residues long. Germline lookup yields CDR1 GTSNPN and CDR2 SVGIG (reference sequence). As DNA, the CDR3 is TGTGCCTGGCAGAACGGGGATCTCTCTGGAAACACCATATATTTT. Amino acids: CAWQNGDLSGNTIYF.

The chain has TRBV5-1 and TRBJ2-1, with 9 nucleotides matching TRBD1. Losses at the gene ends were 0 bases for V and 4 bases for J; bases not matched to a gene: 2. The CDR3 is made up of 15 amino acids. Germline values: CDR1 SGHRS, CDR2 YFSETQ. The CDR3 protein is CASSLEQGAYNEQFF. The CDR3 DNA is TGCGCCAGCAGCTTGGAACAGGGGGCATACAATGAGCAGTTCTTC.

Details on this clone: A much larger clone sits a single nucleotide away, making a read error possible. The chain combines TRBV12-3 or TRBV12-4 with TRBJ1-1, with D unresolved. The CDR3 extends over 13 amino acids. The V and J ends lost 4 bases and 0 bases respectively, with 6 bases between them. DNA of the CDR3: TGTGCCAGCAGTTCTACAGTGAACACTGAAGCTTTCTTT. Its translation is CASSSTVNTEAFF.

V and J are TRBV27 and TRBJ2-6; 8 bases map to TRBD1. V shed 2 bases and J 5 bases; nucleotides not matched to a gene: 2. This CDR3 is 15 amino acids long. Germline CDR1 and CDR2: MNHEY and SMNVEV (reference sequence). CDR3 protein: CASSLQGARANVLTF. The CDR3 bases are TGTGCCAGCAGTTTACAGGGGGCTAGGGCCAACGTCCTGACTTTC.

The genes are TRBV7-8 and TRBJ2-7; tentative D call: TRBD2 (6 bases). V was cut by 4 bases and J by 4 bases, with 23 bases left in between. The germline V gene has CDR1 SGHVS and CDR2 FQNEAQ. This CDR3 spans 17 amino acids. The CDR3 nucleotides are TGTGCCAGCAGCTCCCGGGGAGGTATGGAGGACTCTTACGAGCAGTACTTC. Amino acid sequence: CASSSRGGMEDSYEQYF. Filled out from reference TRBV7-8 and TRBJ2-7, the complete variable domain reads GAGVSQSPRYKVAKRGQDVALRCDPISGHVSLFWYQQALGQGPEFLTYFQNEAQLDKSGLPSDRFFAERPEGSVSTLKIQRTQQEDSAVYLCASSSRGGMEDSYEQYFGPGTRLTVT.

The chain links TRBV10-3 to TRBJ2-2; 7 bases align to TRBD1. This CDR3 is built from 13 residues. CDR1 and CDR2 (germline): ENHRY, SYGVKD. The V segment lost 7 bases and the J segment 5 bases; nucleotides outside the gene matches: 4. The CDR3 coding sequence is TGTGCCATCACCAGACAGGGAACCGGGGAGCTGTTTTTT. Its protein is CAITRQGTGELFF.

The J gene is TRBJ1-2, the V gene TRBV27, with D possibly TRBD1 on 5 matching bases. The germline gives CDR1 MNHEY, CDR2 SMNVEV (reference sequence). The CDR3 loop spans 12 amino acids. V lost 4 bases, J lost 8 bases, and 11 bases lay in between. The DNA of the CDR3 is TGTGCCAGCAGTTGGCCAGGGCAAGGCTACACCTTC. It encodes CASSWPGQGYTF.

This sequence joins TRBV6-4 and TRBJ2-2, with 9 bases fitting TRBD1. The V gene's germline CDR1 is MRHNA and CDR2 SNTAGT. V dropped 5 bases and J dropped 6; count of bases not matched to a gene: 10. This CDR3 comprises 16 residues. CDR3 DNA sequence: TGTGCCAGCAGTCGGGACAGGGCCATCGGGGCCGGGGAGCTGTTTTTT. This translates into CASSRDRAIGAGELFF.

The V and J genes are TRBV4-3 and TRBJ2-7; 10 bases align to TRBD1. The CDR3 has 15 amino acids. V lost 0 bases and J lost 5; bases outside the gene matches: 4. Germline CDR1 is LGHNA and CDR2 is YSLEER. CDR3 in DNA: TGCGCCAGCAGCCAAGATAGGGACAGGGGCAACGAGCAGTACTTC. Translated: CASSQDRDRGNEQYF.

The chain combines TRBV19 with TRBJ1-1; no reliable D call. V lost 3 bases and J lost 4, with 12 bases in between. The length of the CDR3 is 14 residues. CDR1 is LNHDA, CDR2 SQIVND, per germline (reference sequence). The CDR3 nucleotides are TGTGCCAGTAGTATTGACGGGGATCGCACTGAAGCTTTCTTT. Amino acids: CASSIDGDRTEAFF.

The genes are TRBV6-2 or TRBV6-3 and TRBJ2-1; 9 bases match TRBD2. V trimming: 5 bases; J trimming: 8 bases; junction bases outside the gene matches: 10. The CDR3 is 15 residues long. The germline V gene encodes CDR1 MNHEY and CDR2 SVGEGT. CDR3 sequence reads: CASSTSGPRGDEQFF. The CDR3 DNA reads TGTGCCAGCAGTACTAGCGGGCCGAGGGGCGATGAGCAGTTCTTC.

V usage is TRBV6-5 and J usage is TRBJ2-3, with TRBD2 matching over 7 bases. CDR3 length: 14 amino acids. J lost 2 bases, V lost 6 bases, and 5 bases had no gene match. The germline V gene has CDR1 MNHEY and CDR2 SVGAGI. CDR3 in amino acids: CASSPTSVTDTQYF. The CDR3 DNA is TGTGCCAGCAGCCCAACTAGCGTCACAGATACGCAGTATTTT.

This sequence joins TRBV10-3 and TRBJ2-6, with 10 bases fitting TRBD1. Trimming took 5 bases from V and 0 from J; bases not matched to a gene: 4. The CDR3 is 17 residues long. Germline V lookup: CDR1 ENHRY, CDR2 SYGVKD. This CDR3 is CAISKTGGDSGANVLTF. CDR3 sequence (DNA): TGTGCCATCAGTAAGACAGGGGGCGACTCTGGGGCCAACGTCCTGACTTTC.